This T cell receptor (beta chain) emerged from a study of Ad26.COV2.S vaccination and SARS-CoV-2 variants. Specified treatment: roughly 19 received Ad26.COV2.S at low or high dose, single or two shots; five or six received placebo; per-sample allocation not given. Each sample was drawn 63 days after the first injection (of vaccine or placebo). Clones were read by immunoSEQ multiplex PCR, and TCRdb kept only the in-frame ones, dropping some. This sample has hundreds of thousands of clones, with roughly 90% found just once. CDR1 is ENHRY and CDR2 is SYGVKD in the germline V gene. Trimming shortened V by 0 bases and J by 3 bases, and 8 bases separated the two germline ends. The length of the CDR3 is 14 residues.

This material consisted of peripheral blood, taken in a trial of Ad26.COV2.S vaccine versus placebo. The receptor comes from a person between 18 and 59 years old who received the Ad26.COV2.S COVID-19 vaccine or a placebo. The chain combines TRBV10-3 with TRBJ1-2; D may be TRBD1 (6 bases). CDR3 sequence (DNA): TGTGCCATCAGTGAGTCGAACAGGGACTATGGCTACACCTTC. Amino acid sequence: CAISESNRDYGYTF.